This T cell receptor (beta chain) came from a study of blood T cell repertoires in COVID-19 (dated by TCRdb to the early 2020s). Background for the entire study: Collaborator samples came from the United States, Italy and Spain and covered acute and convalescent phases of COVID-19. Deeply sampled blood TCRbeta repertoires from subjects exposed to, actively infected with, or recovered from COVID-19 were included in the dataset. The material from the prospective study consisted of cDNA or gDNA derived from T cells, B-cell-depleted T cells, or PBMCs. The repertoires were made available in a free public database intended to serve as a resource for research on the immune response to SARS-CoV-2. Where available, HLA class I and class II types were obtained from metadata supplied by the sample provider rather than from assay-based typing. Nearly every sample came with metadata listing a de-identified subject ID, COVID-19 status, age in years and sex. Samples were obtained from the ongoing ImmuneRACE study (first 160 participants) and from roughly 1,300 subjects provided by 6 global collaborators.

Collaborating institutions collected whole blood in K2EDTA tubes following their own protocols. For TCRbeta analysis, collaborators shipped samples in one of three forms: frozen whole blood, isolated PBMCs, or DNA extracted from either of those sample types. TCRbeta CDR3 regions were amplified from genomic DNA using the immunoSEQ Assay, a bias-controlled multiplex PCR. The authors' analysis ran thus. The number of nucleated cells in each sample was estimated by amplification of reference gene primers within the assay. To quantify the absolute abundance of each unique TCRbeta CDR3 rearrangement, sequence reads were collapsed and filtered. For each sample, productive Simpson clonality was calculated by taking the square root of Simpson's diversity index across productive rearrangements. TCRdb's version of the immuneACCESS table is confined to in-frame rearrangements and falls short of the full clone set. An unresolved V gene accounts for under half of the shortfall where checked; the remainder is of unknown origin. V and J calls and clone size are given by that table; D and trimming were obtained from the DNA. In this sample the table shows roughly 88,000 clones, around 86% of which occur a single time. The ten top clones hold about 15% of the sample.

Including cysteine and phenylalanine, the CDR3 has 12 amino acids. The kept DNA is CDR3 alone, 36 bases in frame from the first base. What the research found in general, with its limitations: How much clinical and demographic metadata was included differed by source and by participant, and the metadata was provided uncurated.

Worth noting for this clone: Its antigen remains undetermined. Nothing much larger sits one base from this clone, and base qualities are not available.

The chain is encoded by TRBV21-1 joined to TRBJ2-4; the D call TRBD2 from the table was never checked on the DNA. TRBV21-1 is an annotated pseudogene. The TCR originated in a woman of 80 years or more with active or convalescent COVID-19. The material sequenced was peripheral blood. The bases read TGTGTCCCGCGGGGGCTCAAAAACATTCAGTACTTC. Its coded protein is CVPRGLKNIQYF.